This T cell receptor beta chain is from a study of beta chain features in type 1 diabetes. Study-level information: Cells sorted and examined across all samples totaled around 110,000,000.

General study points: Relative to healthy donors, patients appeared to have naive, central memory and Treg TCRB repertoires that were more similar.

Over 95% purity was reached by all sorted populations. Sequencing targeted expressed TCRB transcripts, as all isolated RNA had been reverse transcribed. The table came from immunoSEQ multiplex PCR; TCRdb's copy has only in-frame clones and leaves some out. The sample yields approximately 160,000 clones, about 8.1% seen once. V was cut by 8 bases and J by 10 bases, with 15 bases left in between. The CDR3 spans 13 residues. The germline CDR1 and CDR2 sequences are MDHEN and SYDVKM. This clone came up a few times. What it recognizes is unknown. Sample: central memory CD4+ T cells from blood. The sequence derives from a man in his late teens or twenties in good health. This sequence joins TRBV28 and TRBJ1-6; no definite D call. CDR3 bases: TGTGCCAGCGGTGTTATAGTGCGGTCACCCCTCCACTTT. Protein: CASGVIVRSPLHF.